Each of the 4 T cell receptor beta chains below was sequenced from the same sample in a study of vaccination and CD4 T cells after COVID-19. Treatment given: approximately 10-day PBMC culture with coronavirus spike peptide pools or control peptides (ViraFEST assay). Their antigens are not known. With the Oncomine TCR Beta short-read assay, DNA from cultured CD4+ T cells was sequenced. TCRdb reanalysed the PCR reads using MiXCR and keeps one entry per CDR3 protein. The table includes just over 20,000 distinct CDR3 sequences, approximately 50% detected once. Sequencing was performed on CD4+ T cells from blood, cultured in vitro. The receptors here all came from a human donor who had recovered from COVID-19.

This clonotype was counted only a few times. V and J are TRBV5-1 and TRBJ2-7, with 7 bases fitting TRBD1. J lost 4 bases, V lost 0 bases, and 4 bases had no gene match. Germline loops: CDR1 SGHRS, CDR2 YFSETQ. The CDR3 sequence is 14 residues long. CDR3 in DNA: TGCGCCAGCAGCTTGGGTCAGGGGGTTTACGAGCAGTACTTC. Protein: CASSLGQGVYEQYF.

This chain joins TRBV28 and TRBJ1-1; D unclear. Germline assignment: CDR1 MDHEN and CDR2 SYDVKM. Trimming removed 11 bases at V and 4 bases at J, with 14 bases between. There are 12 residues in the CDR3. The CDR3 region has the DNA TGTGCCTCTAAAGAAGGGCTCACTGAAGCTTTCTTT. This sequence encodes CASKEGLTEAFF.

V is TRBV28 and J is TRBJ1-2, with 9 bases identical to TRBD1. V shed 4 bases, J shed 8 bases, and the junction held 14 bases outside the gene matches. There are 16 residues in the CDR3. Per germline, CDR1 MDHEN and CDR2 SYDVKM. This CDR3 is CASSSLGQGSGSGYTF. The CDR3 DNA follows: TGTGCCAGCAGTTCCCTGGGACAGGGATCTGGCTCCGGCTACACCTTC.

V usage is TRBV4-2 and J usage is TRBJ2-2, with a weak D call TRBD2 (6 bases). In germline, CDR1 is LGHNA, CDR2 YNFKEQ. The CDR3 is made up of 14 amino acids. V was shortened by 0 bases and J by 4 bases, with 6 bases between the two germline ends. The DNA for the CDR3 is TGTGCCAGCAGCCAAGATAGCGGCACCGGGGAGCTGTTTTTT. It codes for CASSQDSGTGELFF.